This TCR beta chain was sequenced for a study of CD8+ T cells in alopecia areata. Separation of pooled cutaneous lymph node cells was by sorting with CD4, CD8alpha, NKG2D, NKG2ACE and other markers. Germline V gene data show CDR1 as GKSSPN and CDR2 as SITVG. The V gene end was trimmed by 1 base and the J gene end by 1 base; junction bases not matched to a gene: 16. This CDR3 spans 19 amino acids. Isolated RNA was reverse transcribed into cDNA used as the sequencing template. Some clones are missing from TCRdb's copy, which holds only in-frame ones; the method was immunoSEQ multiplex PCR. The sample holds 270,000 or so clones, and no clone turns up only once. A note on this clone: Its antigen remains unknown. The gene names given are mouse names. From the germline J gene comes the end of the CDR3, since the read stops 4 residues before it.

General study findings and limits: Especially in alopecia totalis/universalis, lesional scalp showed greater clonality than normal scalp did. Unlike in mice, where it was clearer, TCR sharing across patients was less clear, possibly HLA-related.

The rearrangement uses TRBV31 and TRBJ2-4; 8 nucleotides align to TRBD2. Sequences were obtained from CD4+ T cells sorted from a lymph node. The clonotype was recovered from a C3H/HeJ mouse with alopecia areata. MHC haplotype of the mouse line: H2-k. The CDR3 bases that were read are TGTGCCTGGAGTCCAACCCTCACCGGGACTGGAAGACGTCAAAAC. This gives the protein CAWSPTLTGTGRRQN. The whole CDR3 is CAWSPTLTGTGRRQNTLYF.